This passage covers 19 T cell receptor beta chains from one sample sequenced in a study of shared clonotypes between healthy human individuals. The method was immunoSEQ multiplex PCR; TCRdb's version includes in-frame clones alone and lacks a portion of them. The sample has about 2 million clones; approximately 95% are singletons. Naivety among CD8 cells was defined by CD45RO negativity and positive CCR7 selection, thereby excluding terminally differentiated effector memory CD45RA+ cells. The sequenced sample consisted of naive CD8+ T cells sorted from blood. These receptors all stem from a man aged 18 to 30 in good health.

With respect to this clone: Other DNA sequences within the sample encode an identical CDR3. This sequence joins TRBV7-9 and TRBJ2-7, with D possibly TRBD1 on 6 matching bases. Germline CDR1 and CDR2: SEHNR and FQNEAQ (reference sequence). CDR3 length: 12 amino acids. Trimming shortened V by 5 bases and J by 5 bases, and 10 bases separated the two germline ends. CDR3 sequence reads: CASSPQGDEQYF. The CDR3 DNA follows: TGTGCCAGCAGCCCACAGGGCGACGAGCAGTACTTC.

Regarding this clone: The same CDR3 arises from other DNA sequences in this sample as well. The rearrangement joins TRBV7-9 to TRBJ2-7; a weak D match, TRBD2 (5 bases). The V end lost 3 bases, the J end lost 2 bases, and 8 bases lay between the germline ends. CDR1 is SEHNR and CDR2 is FQNEAQ in the germline V gene (reference sequence). This CDR3 region has 13 residues. The CDR3 sequence is CASSFPGTYEQYF. The CDR3 DNA follows: TGTGCCAGCAGCTTTCCCGGGACCTACGAGCAGTACTTC.

The CDR3 sequence: CASSLLMLGEAFF. CDR3 DNA: TGTGCCAGCAGCTTACTCATGTTGGGTGAAGCTTTCTTT. The J gene is TRBJ1-1, the V gene TRBV13; D gene unclear. V lost 2 bases and J 7 bases, leaving 11 bases between the germline ends. The length of the CDR3 is 13 residues. The germline V gene has CDR1 PRHDT and CDR2 FYEKMQ (reference sequence).

This rearrangement joins TRBV13 to TRBJ2-7; D unresolved. CDR1 and CDR2 (germline): PRHDT, FYEKMQ (reference sequence). Trimming left V 5 bases short and J 5 bases short, with 10 bases between. CDR3 length: 12 amino acids. The CDR3: CASSLNRDEQYF. The CDR3 nucleotides read TGTGCCAGCAGCCTAAACCGTGACGAGCAGTACTTC.

The V and J genes are TRBV9 and TRBJ2-1, with TRBD2 matching 13 bases. CDR1 and CDR2 from the germline V gene are SGDLS and YYNGEE. The CDR3 is made up of 16 amino acids. V was clipped by 3 bases and J by 8 bases; unmatched bases: 8. DNA for the CDR3: TGTGCCAGCAGCGGGCAACTAGCGGGAGGGCCCTATGAGCAGTTCTTC. It encodes CASSGQLAGGPYEQFF.

This chain joins TRBV2 and TRBJ2-7; tentatively, D is TRBD2 (6 bases). Looked up from germline, CDR1 is SNHLY and CDR2 is FYNNEI. This CDR3 spans 13 amino acids. The V gene lost 7 bases and the J gene lost 0 bases, with 10 bases spanning the gap. In DNA, the CDR3 is TGTGCCAGCAACGGAGGGAGCTCCTACGAGCAGTACTTC. This gives the protein CASNGGSSYEQYF.

The chain links TRBV9 to TRBJ1-1; no reliable D call. Germline loops: CDR1 SGDLS, CDR2 YYNGEE. Between the trimmed V and J ends, which lost 0 bases and 6 bases, there was a span of 15 bases. CDR3 size: 15 residues. CDR3 residues: CASSVGVQAGPEAFF. CDR3 DNA sequence: TGTGCCAGCAGCGTAGGGGTCCAGGCCGGGCCTGAAGCTTTCTTT. Full variable domain (rest looked up from reference TRBV9 and TRBJ1-1): DSGVTQTPKHLITATGQRVTLRCSPRSGDLSVYWYQQSLDQGLQFLIQYYNGEERAKGNILERFSAQQFPDLHSELNLSSLELGDSALYFCASSVGVQAGPEAFFGQGTRLTVV.

The rearrangement links TRBV5-1 to TRBJ2-1; the match to TRBD1 covers 7 bases. The CDR3 consists of 15 residues. J gave up 6 bases and V 6 bases, and 12 bases lay outside the gene matches. Germline CDR1 and CDR2: SGHRS and YFSETQ. The CDR3 here is CASTTLGQPPNEQFF. The CDR3 coding sequence is TGCGCCAGCACGACCCTGGGACAGCCACCCAATGAGCAGTTCTTC.

The J gene is TRBJ2-1, the V gene TRBV27; 13 bases align to TRBD2. The CDR3 spans 19 residues. Per the germline V gene, CDR1 is MNHEY and CDR2 is SMNVEV (reference sequence). J was trimmed by 2 bases and V by 3 bases; bases with no gene match: 10. The CDR3 sequence is CASSFWTSGSPAPYNEQFF. The DNA for the CDR3 is TGTGCCAGCAGTTTTTGGACTAGCGGGAGTCCAGCGCCCTACAATGAGCAGTTCTTC.

The chain uses TRBV4-3 and TRBJ2-5; D is possibly TRBD2 (6 bases). Trimming took 0 bases from V and 4 from J, leaving 12 bases between them. The CDR3 has 15 amino acids. Per germline, CDR1 LGHNA and CDR2 YSLEER. This CDR3 reads CASSQDGSEGETQYF. CDR3 bases: TGCGCCAGCAGCCAAGATGGGTCGGAGGGAGAGACCCAGTACTTC.

The chain joins TRBV7-9 to TRBJ2-5; no definite D call. Trimming left V 5 bases short and J 5 bases short, with 21 bases between. Germline-derived CDR1 and CDR2 are SEHNR and FQNEAQ (reference sequence). The CDR3 sequence is 16 residues long. The CDR3 DNA reads as TGTGCCAGCAGCCACGCGCGACATCGGTTGGTGGAGACCCAGTACTTC. Translation gives CASSHARHRLVETQYF.

J is TRBJ2-1 and V is TRBV27; 8 bases agree with TRBD1. The V and J ends lost 11 bases and 9 bases, in that order; junction bases with no gene match: 15. The CDR3 consists of 14 residues. The germline V gene has CDR1 MNHEY and CDR2 SMNVEV (reference sequence). CDR3 region: CAPGGGQGFVEQFF. The CDR3 nucleotides are TGTGCCCCAGGTGGCGGACAGGGTTTTGTTGAGCAGTTCTTC.

The J gene is TRBJ1-4, the V gene TRBV7-6; no definite D call. Germline values: CDR1 SGHVS, CDR2 FNYEAQ. V gave up 3 bases and J gave up 8 bases, with 10 bases separating them. This CDR3 has 13 amino acids. This chain's CDR3 is CASSFATGEKLFF. CDR3 coding DNA: TGTGCCAGCAGCTTTGCAACGGGGGAAAAACTGTTTTTT. Supplemented by reference TRBV7-6 and TRBJ1-4, the full variable domain reads GAGVSQSPRYKVTKRGQDVALRCDPISGHVSLYWYRQALGQGPEFLTYFNYEAQQDKSGLPNDRFSAERPEGSISTLTIQRTEQRDSAMYRCASSFATGEKLFFGSGTQLSVL.

The rearrangement joins TRBV11-2 to TRBJ1-2; maybe TRBD1 (5 bases). Germline V gene data show CDR1 as SGHAT and CDR2 as FQNNGV. Trimming took 5 bases from V and 8 from J, leaving 15 bases between them. The CDR3 runs 13 residues. The CDR3 region is CASSPQGAGGYTF. The CDR3 bases are TGTGCCAGCAGCCCCCAGGGTGCGGGAGGCTACACCTTC.

The rearrangement links TRBV2 to TRBJ1-5, with D maybe TRBD1 (6 bases). This CDR3 spans 14 amino acids. Germline values: CDR1 SNHLY, CDR2 FYNNEI. V was cut by 6 bases and J by 0 bases, with 9 bases left in between. The CDR3 DNA is TGTGCCAGCAGGGAACAGGGTAGCAATCAGCCCCAGCATTTT. Encoded protein: CASREQGSNQPQHF.

V is TRBV25-1 and J is TRBJ2-4; D possibly corresponds to TRBD2 (5 bases). This CDR3 spans 12 amino acids. The ends were cut back, 5 bases at V and 11 bases at J, with 13 bases in the middle. The V gene's germline CDR1 is MGHDK and CDR2 SYGVNS. The CDR3 spells CASSPGMEVQYF. The CDR3 DNA follows: TGTGCCAGCAGTCCAGGAATGGAGGTTCAGTACTTC.

This chain uses TRBV5-1 with TRBJ2-6; 10 positions match TRBD1. Per germline, CDR1 SGHRS and CDR2 YFSETQ. Trimming at V came to 4 bases and at J to 1 base, leaving 8 bases not matched to a gene. The length of the CDR3 is 18 residues. The CDR3 DNA follows: TGCGCCAGCAGCGAGACAGGGGGCGCAGGGTCTGGGGCCAACGTCCTGACTTTC. Protein sequence: CASSETGGAGSGANVLTF.

The J gene is TRBJ1-1, the V gene TRBV7-2; the D gene is possibly TRBD1 (5 bases). The V gene's germline CDR1 is SGHTA and CDR2 FQGNSA. V was pared by 5 bases and J by 0 bases, with 16 bases between. The CDR3 is 16 residues long. Here the CDR3 DNA reads TGTGCCAGCAGCCCTTCGACAGAGGGGTTGAACACTGAAGCTTTCTTT. This gives the protein CASSPSTEGLNTEAFF.

The V call is TRBV20-1, the J call TRBJ2-7, with D possibly being TRBD1 (6 bases). The CDR3 is 11 residues long. Germline CDR1 DFQATT, CDR2 SNEGSKA (reference sequence). The V end was cut by 3 bases, the J end by 7 bases, with 10 bases between. The CDR3 nucleotides read TGCAGTGCTAGCGTCAGGGGAGAGCAGTACTTC. This gives the protein CSASVRGEQYF.